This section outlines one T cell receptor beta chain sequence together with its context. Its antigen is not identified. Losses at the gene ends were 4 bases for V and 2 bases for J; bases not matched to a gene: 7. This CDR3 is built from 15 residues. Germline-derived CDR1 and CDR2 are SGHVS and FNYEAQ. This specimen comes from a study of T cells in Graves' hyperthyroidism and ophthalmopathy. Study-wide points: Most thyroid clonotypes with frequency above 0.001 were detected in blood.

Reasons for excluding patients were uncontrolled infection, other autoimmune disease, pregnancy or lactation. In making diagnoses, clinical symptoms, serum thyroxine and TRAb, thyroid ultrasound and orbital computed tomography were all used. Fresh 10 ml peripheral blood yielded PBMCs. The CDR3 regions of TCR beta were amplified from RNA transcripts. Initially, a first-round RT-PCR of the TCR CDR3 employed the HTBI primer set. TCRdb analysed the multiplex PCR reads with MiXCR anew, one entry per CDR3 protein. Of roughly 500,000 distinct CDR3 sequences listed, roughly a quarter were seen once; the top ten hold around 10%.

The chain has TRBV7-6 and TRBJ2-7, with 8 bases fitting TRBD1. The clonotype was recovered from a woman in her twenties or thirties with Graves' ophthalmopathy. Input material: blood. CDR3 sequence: CASSSLGQGTYEQYF. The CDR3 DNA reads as TGTGCCAGCAGCTCTTTAGGACAGGGCACCTACGAGCAGTACTTC.